Listed below are T cell receptor beta chains from one sample, sequenced in a study of T cells in Graves' hyperthyroidism and ophthalmopathy. TCRdb itself ran the multiplex PCR reads through MiXCR, one entry per CDR3 protein. The data contain a few hundred thousand distinct CDR3 sequences, around 13% of them singletons. Sequencing used blood. These receptors originate from a woman aged 25-40 years with Graves' hyperthyroidism that later progressed to Graves' ophthalmopathy. Both conserved end residues are part of each CDR3. Each record gives: V gene, J gene, D gene, clone size, CDR3 DNA, CDR3 protein. D genes are given only for firm matches. Expanded clones get a size class; other rows say once, few or many, or leave the size out.

v_gene: TRBV11-2
j_gene: TRBJ1-3
d_gene: .
abundance: many
CDR3nt: TGTGCCAGCAGCTTAGATCCGCTGGGCACCATATATTTT
CDR3aa: CASSLDPLGTIYF

v_gene: TRBV30
j_gene: TRBJ2-2
d_gene: TRBD2
abundance: .
CDR3nt: TGTGCCGGGCGAGGGCTAGCGGGAGGGCCGTGGACCGGGGAGCTGTTTTTT
CDR3aa: CAGRGLAGGPWTGELFF

v_gene: TRBV10-2
j_gene: TRBJ1-3
d_gene: .
abundance: few
CDR3nt: TGCGCCAGCAGTAGTATCGTCTCTGGAAACACCATATATTTT
CDR3aa: CASSSIVSGNTIYF

v_gene: TRBV19
j_gene: TRBJ1-4
d_gene: TRBD1
abundance: .
CDR3nt: TGTGCCAGTAGTAAGGGACAGGATAATGAAAAACTGTTTTTT
CDR3aa: CASSKGQDNEKLFF

v_gene: TRBV7-2
j_gene: TRBJ2-3
d_gene: TRBD2
abundance: .
CDR3nt: TGTGCCAGCAGCGCGGGACTAGCGGGTTACACAGATACGCAGTATTTT
CDR3aa: CASSAGLAGYTDTQYF

v_gene: TRBV4-1
j_gene: TRBJ1-5
d_gene: .
abundance: .
CDR3nt: TGCGCCAGCAGCCAAGACGGGGGAGGGGGTCAGCCCCAGCATTTT
CDR3aa: CASSQDGGGGQPQHF

v_gene: TRBV12-3/TRBV12-4
j_gene: TRBJ2-5
d_gene: .
abundance: many
CDR3nt: TGTGCCAGCAGTTTAGGCGGACCAGACGTTGGGGAGACCCAGTACTTC
CDR3aa: CASSLGGPDVGETQYF

v_gene: TRBV6-2/TRBV6-3
j_gene: TRBJ1-2
d_gene: .
abundance: few
CDR3nt: TGTGCCAGCAGCCACGACGGGCCGAACTATGGCTACACCTTC
CDR3aa: CASSHDGPNYGYTF

v_gene: TRBV19
j_gene: TRBJ1-6
d_gene: TRBD1
abundance: few
CDR3nt: TGTGCCAGTAGCCAAACAGGGGCGGATAATTCACCCCTCCACTTT
CDR3aa: CASSQTGADNSPLHF

v_gene: TRBV29-1
j_gene: TRBJ2-3
d_gene: TRBD2
abundance: many
CDR3nt: TGCAGCGTTGACGCTAGCGGGGTAACAGATACGCAGTATTTT
CDR3aa: CSVDASGVTDTQYF

v_gene: TRBV30
j_gene: TRBJ2-2
d_gene: .
abundance: .
CDR3nt: TGTGCCTGGAGTAGGGGGGGAGTAGGCACCGGGGAGCTGTTTTTT
CDR3aa: CAWSRGGVGTGELFF

v_gene: TRBV19
j_gene: TRBJ2-1
d_gene: .
abundance: few
CDR3nt: TGTGCCAGTAGAGAACAGGGAGCGGCCAATGAGCAGTTCTTC
CDR3aa: CASREQGAANEQFF

v_gene: TRBV2
j_gene: TRBJ2-3
d_gene: TRBD2
abundance: many
CDR3nt: TGTGCCAGCAGTTCAGAAGCGGGAGTGGGCACAGATACGCAGTATTTT
CDR3aa: CASSSEAGVGTDTQYF

v_gene: TRBV2
j_gene: TRBJ2-2
d_gene: .
abundance: few
CDR3nt: TGTGCCAGCAGTATGACTAGTTCGCCCACCGGGGAGCTGTTTTTT
CDR3aa: CASSMTSSPTGELFF

v_gene: TRBV20-1
j_gene: TRBJ2-5
d_gene: TRBD1
abundance: many
CDR3nt: TGCAGTGCCCCGGACAGGGGGCGCGATGAGACCCAGTACTTC
CDR3aa: CSAPDRGRDETQYF

v_gene: TRBV5-5
j_gene: TRBJ2-1
d_gene: TRBD1
abundance: few
CDR3nt: TGTGCCAGCAGCGGTGGGACAGGTTACAATGAGCAGTTCTTC
CDR3aa: CASSGGTGYNEQFF

v_gene: TRBV27
j_gene: TRBJ2-1
d_gene: .
abundance: many
CDR3nt: TGTGCCAGCAGTCGATCCGGCTCTTACAATGAGCAGTTCTTC
CDR3aa: CASSRSGSYNEQFF

v_gene: TRBV5-1
j_gene: TRBJ2-1
d_gene: TRBD1
abundance: many
CDR3nt: TGCGCCAGCAGCTTGGAGACAGGGGGAAGGGATGAGCAGTTCTTC
CDR3aa: CASSLETGGRDEQFF

v_gene: TRBV28
j_gene: TRBJ2-7
d_gene: TRBD2
abundance: .
CDR3nt: TGTGCCAGCAGTGTCAGCGGGAGGTGGGAAGAGCAGTACTTC
CDR3aa: CASSVSGRWEEQYF

v_gene: TRBV29-1
j_gene: TRBJ2-1
d_gene: .
abundance: many
CDR3nt: TGCAGCGTTGGCGAGGACTACAACAATGAGCAGTTCTTC
CDR3aa: CSVGEDYNNEQFF

v_gene: TRBV24-1
j_gene: TRBJ1-4
d_gene: .
abundance: many
CDR3nt: TGTGGTGAAGGGGCCGAAAAACTGTTTTTT
CDR3aa: CGEGAEKLFF

v_gene: TRBV6-1
j_gene: TRBJ1-6
d_gene: TRBD1
abundance: many
CDR3nt: TGTGCCAGCAGATTTGGACAGGGGGCAGGTTGGAATTCACCCCTCCACTTT
CDR3aa: CASRFGQGAGWNSPLHF

v_gene: TRBV2
j_gene: TRBJ2-7
d_gene: .
abundance: many
CDR3nt: TGTGCCAGCAGTGACAGGGGGGCTTCTTACGAGCAGTACTTC
CDR3aa: CASSDRGASYEQYF

v_gene: TRBV12-3/TRBV12-4
j_gene: TRBJ2-2
d_gene: .
abundance: many
CDR3nt: TGTGCCAGCAGTTTTTACGGGGAGCTGTTTTTT
CDR3aa: CASSFYGELFF

v_gene: TRBV28
j_gene: TRBJ1-6
d_gene: .
abundance: few
CDR3nt: TGTGCCAGCAGTTCTGCTCCAGGTGATCCTTCACCCCTCCGCTTT
CDR3aa: CASSSAPGDPSPLRF

v_gene: TRBV28
j_gene: TRBJ1-4
d_gene: .
abundance: many
CDR3nt: TGTGCCAGCAGTTTAGGGGGCGCGTCTAATGAAAAACTGTTTTTT
CDR3aa: CASSLGGASNEKLFF

v_gene: TRBV2
j_gene: TRBJ2-2
d_gene: .
abundance: many
CDR3nt: TGTGCCAGCCCGCCAACTAGAATAGGGGTAAACACCGGGGAGCTGTTTTTT
CDR3aa: CASPPTRIGVNTGELFF

v_gene: TRBV5-8
j_gene: TRBJ1-1
d_gene: .
abundance: .
CDR3nt: TGTGCCAGCAGCTTGAGTGTGGTGGGCACTGAAGCTTTCTTT
CDR3aa: CASSLSVVGTEAFF

v_gene: TRBV27
j_gene: TRBJ1-5
d_gene: .
abundance: many
CDR3nt: TGTGCCAGCAGTTTGGGCGGCTTCAGGGGACAGCCCCAGCATTTT
CDR3aa: CASSLGGFRGQPQHF

v_gene: TRBV20-1
j_gene: TRBJ2-5
d_gene: .
abundance: many
CDR3nt: TGCAGTGCTCCTTCCCTACAGGGGAGGGAGACCCAGTACTTC
CDR3aa: CSAPSLQGRETQYF

v_gene: TRBV30
j_gene: TRBJ1-1
d_gene: .
abundance: many
CDR3nt: TGTGCCTGGAGTGGTCGGATGAACACTGAAGCTTTCTTT
CDR3aa: CAWSGRMNTEAFF

v_gene: TRBV7-8
j_gene: TRBJ1-4
d_gene: .
abundance: many
CDR3nt: TGTGCCAGCAGCGACCAGCGGACTAATGAAAAACTGTTTTTT
CDR3aa: CASSDQRTNEKLFF

v_gene: TRBV12-3/TRBV12-4
j_gene: TRBJ1-2
d_gene: .
abundance: many
CDR3nt: TGTGCCAGCAGTTTAAATTCCGGGAGCTACACCTTC
CDR3aa: CASSLNSGSYTF

v_gene: TRBV30
j_gene: TRBJ1-1
d_gene: .
abundance: .
CDR3nt: TGTGCCTGGAGTGCACAAAGGTACACTGAAGCTTTCTTT
CDR3aa: CAWSAQRYTEAFF

v_gene: TRBV6-1
j_gene: TRBJ1-1
d_gene: TRBD1
abundance: many
CDR3nt: TGTGCCAGCAAACGGGACAGGGGCACTGAAGCTTTCTTT
CDR3aa: CASKRDRGTEAFF

v_gene: TRBV7-8
j_gene: TRBJ1-5
d_gene: .
abundance: many
CDR3nt: TGTGCCAGCAGCCTCACAGGAGGCGGCAATCAGCCCCAGCATTTT
CDR3aa: CASSLTGGGNQPQHF

v_gene: TRBV20-1
j_gene: TRBJ2-1
d_gene: .
abundance: .
CDR3nt: TGCAGTGCTCGACTCCTCTCGGCAGCCTCCTACAATGAGCAGTTCTTC
CDR3aa: CSARLLSAASYNEQFF

v_gene: TRBV10-2
j_gene: TRBJ2-1
d_gene: TRBD1
abundance: many
CDR3nt: TGCGCCAGCACGGGGACAGGGGGCCACAATGAGCAGTTCTTC
CDR3aa: CASTGTGGHNEQFF

v_gene: TRBV24-1
j_gene: TRBJ1-2
d_gene: TRBD1
abundance: many
CDR3nt: TGTGCCACCAGTGACCCCGGACAGGGGGAAGGCTACACCTTC
CDR3aa: CATSDPGQGEGYTF

v_gene: TRBV19
j_gene: TRBJ1-1
d_gene: .
abundance: few
CDR3nt: TGTGCCAGTAGTATAGGGGGGGCGGACACTGAAGCTTTCTTT
CDR3aa: CASSIGGADTEAFF

v_gene: TRBV2
j_gene: TRBJ1-6
d_gene: .
abundance: many
CDR3nt: TGTGCCAGCAGTCAACAGGGTAATTCACCCCTCCACTTT
CDR3aa: CASSQQGNSPLHF

v_gene: TRBV27
j_gene: TRBJ1-1
d_gene: .
abundance: .
CDR3nt: TGTGCCAGCAGTTTAGGCTTTTTGAACACTGAAGCTTTCTTT
CDR3aa: CASSLGFLNTEAFF

v_gene: TRBV14
j_gene: TRBJ1-2
d_gene: .
abundance: .
CDR3nt: TGTGCCAGCAGCCAAGATCTGGTAGGCGTGGATGGCTACACCTTC
CDR3aa: CASSQDLVGVDGYTF

v_gene: TRBV20-1
j_gene: TRBJ1-3
d_gene: .
abundance: many
CDR3nt: TGCAGTGCTAGAGATCTGGAGGGATCAGGGGACACCATATATTTT
CDR3aa: CSARDLEGSGDTIYF

v_gene: TRBV28
j_gene: TRBJ2-1
d_gene: TRBD2
abundance: .
CDR3nt: TGTGCCAGCAGTCTCATCGGACTAGCACCAAGCTCCTACAATGAGCAGTTCTTC
CDR3aa: CASSLIGLAPSSYNEQFF